In this sample, the clone carrying this T cell receptor beta chain turned up many times. Antigen: not known. The data belong to a study of Graves' ophthalmopathy and Graves' hyperthyroidism. Study-wide context: Over 18 months of follow-up, stable hyperthyroidism required that no ophthalmopathy appear. Study-wide points: Ophthalmopathy progression cases were predicted by the model with 60% to 71% sensitivity and 72% to 80% specificity. The blood repertoire also included most expanded thyroid clonotypes above 0.001 frequency.

The authors amplified TCR beta CDR3 regions, and they did so from RNA transcripts for repertoire sequencing. HTBI primers served in a first-round RT-PCR, which a second-round multiplex PCR followed. MiXCR was run by TCRdb on the multiplex PCR reads, yielding one entry per CDR3 protein. The sample lists about 1.1 million distinct CDR3 sequences, 35% to 40% seen once, with 11% in the top ten. The sequencing sample was made of peripheral blood or thyroid tissue (not recorded which). This sequence originates from an adult man with Graves' hyperthyroidism.

CDR3 sequence: CASKVNHGNTEAFF. In nucleotides, the CDR3 is TGCGCCAGCAAAGTCAACCACGGGAACACTGAAGCTTTCTTT. The rearrangement uses TRBV4-1 and TRBJ1-1, with D unresolved. Trimming shortened V by 7 bases and J by 1 base, and 13 bases separated the two germline ends. CDR1 and CDR2 (germline): MGHRA, YSYEKL. The CDR3 covers 14 residues.